A selection of T cell receptor beta chains follows, all from one sample in a study of blood T cell repertoires in COVID-19. Assay: immunoSEQ multiplex PCR; the TCRdb copy retains only in-frame clones and omits some. The sample records 450,000 to 500,000 clones, 70% to 90% being singletons. Sequences were obtained from peripheral blood. These receptors were collected from a human donor in a cohort sampled during active COVID-19. Each CDR3 is given with its conserved first and last residue. D genes are given only for firm matches. Size values are once, few and many counts, or a class for expanded clones, and some rows have none.

j_call | clone_size | d_call | v_call | cdr3_nt | cdr3_aa
TRBJ2-7 | NA | TRBD2 | TRBV12-5 | TGTGCTAGTGGTTTGCTAGCGGGAGGGCCCGGCGAGCAGTACTTC | CASGLLAGGPGEQYF
TRBJ2-2 | once | NA | TRBV5-1 | TGCGCCAGCAGCTTGATTCTGGGCTACACCGGGGAGCTGTTTTTT | CASSLILGYTGELFF
TRBJ2-5 | NA | TRBD1 | TRBV29-1 | TGCAGCGTGGAAGCCGACAGGGGGAGGAAGCTAGGGCAAGAGACCCAGTACTTC | CSVEADRGRKLGQETQYF
TRBJ2-7 | NA | NA | TRBV7-2 | TGTGCCAGCAGCTTAACCCGGTCGAACCTCTACGAGCAGTACTTC | CASSLTRSNLYEQYF
TRBJ2-2 | once | NA | TRBV11-2 | TGTGCCAGCAGCCTTAGACAGGAAGCGAACACCGGGGAGCTGTTTTTT | CASSLRQEANTGELFF
TRBJ2-7 | NA | NA | TRBV11-3 | TGTGCCAGCAGCTTAGGAGGAGGACGCGAGCAGTACTTC | CASSLGGGREQYF
TRBJ1-1 | NA | NA | TRBV7-8 | TGTGCCAGCAGCCCCCCGAGGAGGGGCTTCGACACTGAAGCTTTCTTT | CASSPPRRGFDTEAFF
TRBJ2-3 | NA | NA | TRBV7-3 | TGTGCCAGCAGCTTATTCGGGGGAGGAGTGACAGATACGCAGTATTTT | CASSLFGGGVTDTQYF
TRBJ1-1 | NA | NA | TRBV9 | TGTGCCAGCAGCGTAGAAGGAGGGGACCTGAACACTGAAGCTTTCTTT | CASSVEGGDLNTEAFF
TRBJ2-1 | NA | NA | TRBV4-3 | TGCGCCAGCAGCCAAGACCGGGGATGGGATGAGCAGTTCTTC | CASSQDRGWDEQFF
TRBJ2-1 | NA | NA | TRBV5-1 | TGCGCCAGCAGCTTGGTAGTCGAAAATGAGCAGTTCTTC | CASSLVVENEQFF
TRBJ2-3 | NA | NA | TRBV5-1 | TGCGCCAGCAGCTTCGTCACGGAGAGCACAGATACGCAGTATTTT | CASSFVTESTDTQYF
TRBJ2-7 | once | NA | TRBV30 | TGTGCCTGGAGTCTGGACAGTTTTTCCTACGAGCAGTACTTC | CAWSLDSFSYEQYF
TRBJ1-3 | NA | NA | TRBV29-1 | TGCAGCGTTGAAGGACAGACAAACACCATATATTTT | CSVEGQTNTIYF
TRBJ2-7 | NA | TRBD1 | TRBV3-1/TRBV3-2 | TGTGCCAGCAGCCGGGACAGGGGAATAAGGGTAAGCTCCTACGAGCAGTACTTC | CASSRDRGIRVSSYEQYF
TRBJ2-5 | NA | NA | TRBV6-2/TRBV6-3 | TGTGCCAGCAGTACCCCGGGACAAGAGACCCAGTACTTC | CASSTPGQETQYF
TRBJ2-3 | NA | NA | TRBV3-1/TRBV3-2 | TGTGCCAGCAGCCAATTCAGCGGAAGCACAGATACGCAGTATTTT | CASSQFSGSTDTQYF
TRBJ2-2 | NA | TRBD1 | TRBV5-1 | TGCGCCAGCAGCACGGACAGGTCGGTCACCGGGGAGCTGTTTTTT | CASSTDRSVTGELFF
TRBJ2-1 | NA | NA | TRBV19 | TGTGCCAGTAGGCGATACGGGGATGAGCAGTTCTTC | CASRRYGDEQFF
TRBJ2-1 | once | TRBD2 | TRBV24-1 | TGTGCCACCAGTGATCTAGCGGGAATGGACTCCAATGAGCAGTTCTTC | CATSDLAGMDSNEQFF
TRBJ2-3 | once | TRBD1 | TRBV9 | TGTGCCAGCAGCCCTGATGACAGGGGGACAGATACGCAGTATTTT | CASSPDDRGTDTQYF
TRBJ2-3 | NA | TRBD2 | TRBV9 | TGTGCCAGCAGCCAGACTAGCGGGGGGACAGATACGCAGTATTTT | CASSQTSGGTDTQYF